Presented here are 7 T cell receptor beta chains from one specimen sequenced in a study of beta chain features in type 1 diabetes. The authors reverse transcribed all of the isolated RNA, so sequencing captured expressed TCRB transcripts. The repertoire was sequenced with immunoSEQ multiplex PCR; TCRdb's copy has only in-frame clones and lacks some. This sample has hundreds of thousands of clones; approximately 10% occur once, and the top ten carry 0.04% to 0.05%. The sample consisted of naive CD4+ T cells from blood. The receptors stem from a woman in her late teens or twenties in good health.

This clone was observed a handful of times. The rearrangement joins TRBV4-2 to TRBJ2-3; perhaps TRBD2 as D (6 bases). Trimming left V 4 bases short and J 1 base short, with 12 bases between. The CDR3 has 15 residues. Looked up from germline, CDR1 is LGHNA and CDR2 is YNFKEQ. The CDR3 DNA sequence: TGTGCCAGCAGCCCCTTCTCGGGGGGCACAGATACGCAGTATTTT. Its translation: CASSPFSGGTDTQYF.

The chain couples TRBV7-8 to TRBJ2-2; no firm D call. This CDR3 region has 16 residues. Per the germline V gene, CDR1 is SGHVS and CDR2 is FQNEAQ. Trimming took 5 bases from V and 0 from J, leaving 13 bases between them. The CDR3 here is CASSLRRISNTGELFF. Written as DNA, the CDR3 is TGTGCCAGCAGCCTCCGGCGGATCTCGAACACCGGGGAGCTGTTTTTT.

This chain links TRBV28 with TRBJ2-7; D is ambiguous. V lost 3 bases, J lost 5 bases, and 11 bases lay in between. The CDR3 covers 13 residues. CDR1 and CDR2 (germline): MDHEN, SYDVKM. CDR3 DNA: TGTGCCAGCAGTTTGAAGCTGACCGACGAGCAGTACGTC. It specifies CASSLKLTDEQYV.

The CDR3 bases are TGTGCCAGCAGTCCGTCAGCTGGGGCCAACGTCCTGACTTTC. The encoded protein is CASSPSAGANVLTF. This chain connects TRBV6-5 to TRBJ2-6; D is ambiguous. Germline assignment: CDR1 MNHEY and CDR2 SVGAGI. Trimming stripped 5 bases from V and 2 bases from J, with 7 bases between. The length of the CDR3 is 14 residues.

The gene calls are TRBV5-4 and TRBJ1-2; D is ambiguous. The CDR3 has 13 residues. CDR1 is SGHNT and CDR2 is YYREEE in the germline V gene (reference sequence). V lost 5 bases and J 3 bases, leaving 11 bases between the germline ends. The CDR3 coding sequence is TGTGCCAGCAGTCCACGGAATGACTATGGCTACACCTTC. The encoded protein is CASSPRNDYGYTF.

The chain employs TRBV7-2 and TRBJ2-1; TRBD2 matches at 7 bases. This CDR3 has 16 residues. The V segment lost 1 base and the J segment 2 bases; nucleotides outside the gene matches: 5. Germline values: CDR1 SGHTA, CDR2 FQGNSA. The CDR3 DNA reads TGTGCCAGCAGCTTAGTGGAGACTAGCACCTACAATGAGCAGTTCTTC. Amino acids: CASSLVETSTYNEQFF.

The rearrangement uses TRBV4-3 and TRBJ1-2; 7 bases align to TRBD1. V was clipped by 5 bases and J by 5 bases; unmatched bases: 11. Germline CDR1 LGHNA, CDR2 YSLEER. CDR3 length: 15 residues. Here the CDR3 DNA reads TGCGCCAGCAGCACCCGACAGGGTGGTACGTATGGCTACACCTTC. Amino acids: CASSTRQGGTYGYTF.